This T cell receptor beta chain was observed in a study of tumor-infiltrating lymphocytes in primary liver carcinoma. At the level of the study: Men as well as women, aged 30 to 69 years, made up the patients. Each of the growths was stage T1-T3 N0M0, extending roughly 4.2 to 11 cm across. Study-wide results and limits: The proportion of top clones found throughout all five tumor regions was only about 7-24%.

The CDR3 runs 13 residues. The J segment lost 1 base and the V segment lost 10 bases, leaving 1 base of the junction unmatched. The germline V gene has CDR1 SGHAT and CDR2 FQNNGV. From 20-30 mg of unsorted bulk tissue, DNA and RNA were co-extracted together. There were only treatment-naive patients, all with chronic HBV infection. Making TCR beta cDNA involved approximately 510 ng total RNA and a constant-region primer. Investigators got TCR beta libraries out of three nested multiplex PCR rounds, done with slightly modified ARM-PCR. In the first two PCR rounds, TRBV1-TRBV30 forward primers were paired with a C-beta reverse primer, and each round lasted nine to ten cycles. A single record per CDR3 protein comes from TCRdb applying MiXCR to the multiplex PCR reads. The table lists 50,000 to 65,000 distinct CDR3 sequences, 71% of them singletons. Notes on this clonotype: Its matching antigen is unknown.

The sequence came from a man aged 35 to 55 with primary liver carcinoma and hepatitis B virus infection. This chain uses TRBV11-2 with TRBJ2-2, with 9 bases aligning to TRBD1. Sequenced input: liver tumor tissue from sampling region 4. Stated subset: tumor region T4, right-lateral pole. CDR3: CATGQGNTGELFF. As DNA, the CDR3 is TGTGCCACGGGACAGGGGAACACCGGGGAGCTGTTTTTT.